The clone carrying this TCR beta chain was detected ten times or more. What it binds is not known. With a duration under 2 months, the hyperthyroidism was newly diagnosed in patients aged 18 to 65. V lost 1 base, J lost 0 bases, and 7 bases stayed unmatched. The CDR3 extends over 17 amino acids. The sample comes from a study of T cells in Graves' hyperthyroidism and ophthalmopathy. Findings and caveats of the study: A 13 V-J model separated ophthalmopathy from stable hyperthyroidism.

Amplification of TCR beta CDR3 regions was performed using RNA transcripts as template. First-round RT-PCR targeting the TCR CDR3 was performed with the HTBI primer set. TCRdb fed the multiplex PCR reads into MiXCR, producing one record per CDR3 protein. Here the sample spans hundreds of thousands of distinct CDR3 sequences, around 13% being singletons. The receptor was derived from a woman under 30 with Graves' hyperthyroidism. The specimen sequenced was blood. J is TRBJ1-1 and V is TRBV12-3 or TRBV12-4; TRBD1 aligns across 8 bases. The CDR3 is CASSLGGQGAMNTEAFF. CDR3 coding DNA: TGTGCCAGCAGTTTAGGTGGACAGGGTGCTATGAACACTGAAGCTTTCTTT.